These T cell receptor beta chains were read from a single sample in a study of identical twins. In TCRdb, the 5' RACE reads were re-called with MiXCR into one record per CDR3 protein. The profile shows approximately 240,000 distinct CDR3 sequences, roughly 13% of them singletons. The sequencing sample was made of memory (CD45RO+) T cells sorted from blood. Every receptor here comes from a young woman in good health. Each CDR3 is given with its conserved first and last residue. Fields, in order: J gene, D gene, clone size, V gene, CDR3 protein, CDR3 DNA. D genes are given only for firm matches. Clone size, where shown, is once, few, many, or a class for clones that have expanded.

J: TRBJ2-1; D: NA; size: NA; V: TRBV5-1; CDR3: CASSLRGDGEQFF; DNA: TGCGCCAGCAGCTTGAGGGGGGATGGAGAGCAGTTCTTC
J: TRBJ1-4; D: TRBD1; size: NA; V: TRBV6-5; CDR3: CASSWTGQNEKLFF; DNA: TGTGCCAGCAGTTGGACAGGCCAGAATGAAAAACTGTTTTTT
J: TRBJ2-4; D: NA; size: NA; V: TRBV3-1; CDR3: CASSQDGSRMDIQYF; DNA: TGTGCCAGCAGCCAAGATGGCAGCCGGATGGACATTCAGTACTTC
J: TRBJ2-3; D: NA; size: few; V: TRBV25-1; CDR3: CASSMPGQDTQYF; DNA: TGTGCCAGCAGTATGCCAGGGCAAGATACGCAGTATTTT
J: TRBJ2-1; D: TRBD2; size: NA; V: TRBV24-1; CDR3: CATRTSGGGEQFF; DNA: TGTGCCACCCGGACTAGCGGGGGGGGAGAGCAGTTCTTC
J: TRBJ2-1; D: TRBD1; size: many; V: TRBV24-1; CDR3: CATRGQVGEQFF; DNA: TGTGCCACCAGGGGACAGGTTGGAGAGCAGTTCTTC
J: TRBJ2-5; D: NA; size: NA; V: TRBV18; CDR3: CASSPVQETQYF; DNA: TGTGCCAGCTCACCTGTCCAAGAGACCCAGTACTTC
J: TRBJ1-1; D: NA; size: many; V: TRBV12-3/TRBV12-4; CDR3: CASSLKQALEAFF; DNA: TGTGCCAGCAGTCTGAAACAGGCCCTTGAAGCTTTCTTT
J: TRBJ2-3; D: TRBD1; size: few; V: TRBV7-9; CDR3: CASRMRGPDTQYF; DNA: TGTGCCAGCAGGATGAGGGGGCCAGATACGCAGTATTTT
J: TRBJ2-3; D: TRBD2; size: few; V: TRBV12-3/TRBV12-4; CDR3: CASSSRLAGITDTQYF; DNA: TGTGCCAGCAGTTCTAGACTAGCGGGTATCACAGATACGCAGTATTTT
J: TRBJ2-7; D: NA; size: NA; V: TRBV20-1; CDR3: CSASSPSTPLGEQYF; DNA: TGCAGTGCTAGTAGCCCCAGCACCCCTCTCGGCGAGCAGTACTTC